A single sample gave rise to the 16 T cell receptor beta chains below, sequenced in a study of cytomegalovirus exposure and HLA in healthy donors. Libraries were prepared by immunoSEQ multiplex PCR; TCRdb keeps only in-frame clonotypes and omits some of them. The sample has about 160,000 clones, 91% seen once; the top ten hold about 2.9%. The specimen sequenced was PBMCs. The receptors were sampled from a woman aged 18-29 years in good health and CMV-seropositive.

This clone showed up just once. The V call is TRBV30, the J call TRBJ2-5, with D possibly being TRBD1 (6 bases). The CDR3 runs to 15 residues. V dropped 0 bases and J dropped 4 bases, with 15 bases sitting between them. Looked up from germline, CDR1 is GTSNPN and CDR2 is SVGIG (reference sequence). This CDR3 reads CAWSVQGPARETQYF. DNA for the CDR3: TGTGCCTGGAGTGTACAGGGCCCGGCGAGAGAGACCCAGTACTTC.

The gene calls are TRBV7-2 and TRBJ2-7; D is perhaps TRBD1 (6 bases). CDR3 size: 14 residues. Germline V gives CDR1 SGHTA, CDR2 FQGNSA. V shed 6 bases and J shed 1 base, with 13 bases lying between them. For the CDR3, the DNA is TGTGCCAGCAGTCAAGGACAGTTTTCCTACGAGCAGTACTTC. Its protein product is CASSQGQFSYEQYF. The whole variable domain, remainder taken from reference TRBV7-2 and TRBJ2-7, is GAGVSQSPSNKVTEKGKDVELRCDPISGHTALYWYRQSLGQGLEFLIYFQGNSAPDKSGLPSDRFSAERTGGSVSTLTIQRTQQEDSAVYLCASSQGQFSYEQYFGPGTRLTVT.

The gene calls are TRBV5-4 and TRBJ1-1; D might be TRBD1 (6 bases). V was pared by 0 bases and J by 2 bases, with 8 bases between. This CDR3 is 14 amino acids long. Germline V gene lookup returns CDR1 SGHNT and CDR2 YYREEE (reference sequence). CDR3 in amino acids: CASSLDGGNTEAFF. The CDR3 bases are TGTGCCAGCAGCTTGGATGGGGGCAACACTGAAGCTTTCTTT.

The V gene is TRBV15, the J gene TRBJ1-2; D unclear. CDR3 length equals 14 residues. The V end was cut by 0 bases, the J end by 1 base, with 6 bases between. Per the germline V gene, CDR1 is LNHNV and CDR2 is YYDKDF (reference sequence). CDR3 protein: CATSRDLDNYGYTF. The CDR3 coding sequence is TGTGCCACCAGCAGAGATTTAGATAACTATGGCTACACCTTC.

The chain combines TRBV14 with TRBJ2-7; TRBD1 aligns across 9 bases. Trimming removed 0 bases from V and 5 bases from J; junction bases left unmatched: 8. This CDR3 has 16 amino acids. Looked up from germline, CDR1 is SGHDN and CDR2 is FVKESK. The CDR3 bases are TGTGCCAGCAGCCAAGATCCCCGGGACAGGGTCCACGAGCAGTACTTC. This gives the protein CASSQDPRDRVHEQYF.

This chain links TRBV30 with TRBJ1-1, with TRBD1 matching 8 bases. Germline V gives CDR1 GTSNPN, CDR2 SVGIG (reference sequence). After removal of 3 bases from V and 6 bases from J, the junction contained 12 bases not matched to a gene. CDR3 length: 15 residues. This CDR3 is CAWRPPDRAASEAFF. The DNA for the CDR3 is TGTGCCTGGAGGCCCCCGGACAGGGCAGCCTCTGAAGCTTTCTTT.

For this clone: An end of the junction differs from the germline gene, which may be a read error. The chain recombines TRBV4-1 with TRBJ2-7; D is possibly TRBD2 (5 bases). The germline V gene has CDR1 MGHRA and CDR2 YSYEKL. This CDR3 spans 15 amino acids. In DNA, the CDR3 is TGCGCCAGCAGCCAAGATAACTTCCAATCGGGGATTAGGAACTTC. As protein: CASSQDNFQSGIRNF.

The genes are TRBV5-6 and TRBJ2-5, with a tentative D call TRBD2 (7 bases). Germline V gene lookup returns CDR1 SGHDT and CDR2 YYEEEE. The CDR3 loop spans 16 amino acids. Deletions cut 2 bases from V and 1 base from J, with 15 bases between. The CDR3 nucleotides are TGTGCCAGCAGCTTTATCGGGGGGCCCCTCCAAGAGACCCAGTACTTC. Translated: CASSFIGGPLQETQYF.

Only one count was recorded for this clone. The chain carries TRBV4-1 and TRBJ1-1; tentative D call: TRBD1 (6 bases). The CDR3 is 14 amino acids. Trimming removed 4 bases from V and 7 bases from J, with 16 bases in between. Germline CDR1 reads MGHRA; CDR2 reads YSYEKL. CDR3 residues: CASSLTGISFEAFF. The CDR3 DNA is TGCGCCAGCAGCCTGACAGGTATATCCTTTGAAGCTTTCTTT.

CDR3: CAWSTQGTGRGQPQHF. The CDR3 DNA is TGTGCCTGGAGTACCCAAGGGACAGGGAGGGGACAGCCCCAGCATTTT. This sequence joins TRBV30 and TRBJ1-5; TRBD1 matches 9 bases. Germline CDR1 GTSNPN, CDR2 SVGIG (reference sequence). The V and J ends lost 2 bases and 7 bases, in that order; junction bases with no gene match: 12. This CDR3 contains 16 residues.

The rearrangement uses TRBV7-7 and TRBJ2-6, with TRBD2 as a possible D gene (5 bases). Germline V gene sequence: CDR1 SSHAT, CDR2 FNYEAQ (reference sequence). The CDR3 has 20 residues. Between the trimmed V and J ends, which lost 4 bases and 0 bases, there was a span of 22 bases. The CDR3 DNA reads TGTGCCAGCAGCTCCCGAGGGTATCGGTCATCCTACTCTGGGGCCAACGTCCTGACTTTC. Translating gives CASSSRGYRSSYSGANVLTF.

The CDR3 DNA sequence: TGTGCCATCAGCGGGGAATCTAGCACAGATACGCAGTATTTT. The encoded protein is CAISGESSTDTQYF. This rearrangement joins TRBV10-3 to TRBJ2-3; D is perhaps TRBD2 (5 bases). Germline V CDR1 and CDR2: ENHRY, SYGVKD. This CDR3 contains 14 residues. Trimming stripped 6 bases from V and 0 bases from J, with 10 bases between.

The CDR3 DNA is TGTGCCAGCAGCCCGGCCGGGAGACACGGCTACGAGCAGTACTTC. Amino acid sequence: CASSPAGRHGYEQYF. This sequence joins TRBV11-2 and TRBJ2-7; D possibly corresponds to TRBD2 (6 bases). Germline V gene lookup returns CDR1 SGHAT and CDR2 FQNNGV. This CDR3 has 15 residues. V dropped 5 bases and J dropped 3 bases, with 17 bases sitting between them.

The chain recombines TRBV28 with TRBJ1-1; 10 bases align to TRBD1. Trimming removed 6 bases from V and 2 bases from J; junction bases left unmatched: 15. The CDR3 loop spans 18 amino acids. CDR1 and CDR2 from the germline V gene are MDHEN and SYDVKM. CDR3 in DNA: TGTGCCAGCAGGGCCCCGGGACAGGGGACGACCCACAACACTGAAGCTTTCTTT. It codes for CASRAPGQGTTHNTEAFF.

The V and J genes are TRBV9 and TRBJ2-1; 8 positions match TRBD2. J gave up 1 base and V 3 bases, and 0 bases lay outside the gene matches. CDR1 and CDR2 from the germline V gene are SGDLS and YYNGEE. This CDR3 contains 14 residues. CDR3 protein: CASSASGSYNEQFF. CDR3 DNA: TGTGCCAGCAGCGCTAGCGGGTCCTACAATGAGCAGTTCTTC.

The CDR3 region is CASSLDRGNMNTEAFF. As DNA, the CDR3 is TGTGCCAGCAGCTTGGACAGGGGCAATATGAACACTGAAGCTTTCTTT. The chain combines TRBV5-6 with TRBJ1-1, with 7 bases aligning to TRBD1. Looked up from germline, CDR1 is SGHDT and CDR2 is YYEEEE. V lost 0 bases to trimming and J lost 0 bases; unmatched junction nucleotides: 5. This CDR3 is 16 amino acids long.